This T cell receptor (beta chain) was sequenced in a study of tumor-infiltrating lymphocytes in oesophageal squamous cell carcinoma. Looked up from germline, CDR1 is KGHSH and CDR2 is LQKENI. J gave up 6 bases and V 2 bases, and 1 base lay outside the gene matches. The CDR3 is 14 residues long. TCRdb reanalysed the PCR reads using MiXCR and keeps one entry per CDR3 protein. The table lists around 22,000 distinct CDR3 sequences, roughly 32% of them singletons, with 15% to 20% in the top ten. This clonotype has ten or more counts. Material: esophageal tumor tissue. This clonotype was sampled from a female donor with esophageal squamous cell carcinoma. The V and J genes are TRBV18 and TRBJ2-1; TRBD2 matches 10 bases. CDR3 nucleotides: TGTGCCAGCTCACCAATAGCGGGAGGCAATGAGCAGTTCTTC. Protein: CASSPIAGGNEQFF. Full variable domain (rest looked up from reference TRBV18 and TRBJ2-1): NAGVMQNPRHLVRRRGQEARLRCSPMKGHSHVYWYRQLPEEGLKFMVYLQKENIIDESGMPKERFSAEFPKEGPSILRIQQVVRGDSAAYFCASSPIAGGNEQFFGPGTRLTVL.